Below, one T cell receptor (beta chain) is given with its context. TCRdb processed the 5' RACE reads anew with MiXCR; each CDR3 protein has one entry. Here the sample spans under 200,000 distinct CDR3 sequences, approximately 9.9% being singletons. This sample was taken from a study of CD8 T cells in ankylosing spondylitis. The V gene's germline CDR1 is SSHAT and CDR2 FNYEAQ (reference sequence). There are 13 residues in the CDR3. Trimming took off 4 bases at V and 4 bases at J, with 10 bases between the two ends. Sequenced input: blood, either unsorted or a sorted T cell fraction (not recorded which). This sequence joins TRBV7-7 and TRBJ1-1, with TRBD1 as a possible D gene (5 bases). This clonotype was sampled from a female donor with ankylosing spondylitis or in good health (not recorded which). DNA of the CDR3: TGTGCCAGCAGCTCAGGGTTCGGCACTGAAGCTTTCTTT. It yields the protein CASSSGFGTEAFF.